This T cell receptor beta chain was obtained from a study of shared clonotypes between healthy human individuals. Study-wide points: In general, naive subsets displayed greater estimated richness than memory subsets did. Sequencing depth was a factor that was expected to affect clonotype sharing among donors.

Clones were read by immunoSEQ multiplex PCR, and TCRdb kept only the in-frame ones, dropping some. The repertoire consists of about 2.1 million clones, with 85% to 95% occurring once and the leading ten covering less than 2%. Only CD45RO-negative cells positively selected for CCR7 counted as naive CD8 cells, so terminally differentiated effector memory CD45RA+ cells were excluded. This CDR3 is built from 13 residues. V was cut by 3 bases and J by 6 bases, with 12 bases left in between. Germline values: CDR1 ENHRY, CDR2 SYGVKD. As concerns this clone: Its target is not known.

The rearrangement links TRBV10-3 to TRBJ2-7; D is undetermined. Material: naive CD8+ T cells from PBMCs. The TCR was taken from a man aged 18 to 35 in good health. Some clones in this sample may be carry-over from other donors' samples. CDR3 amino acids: CAISDRAGPEQYF. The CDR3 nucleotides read TGTGCCATCAGTGACCGGGCCGGCCCCGAGCAGTACTTC.